The subject of this entry is one T cell receptor (beta chain). The data were obtained in a study of blood T cell repertoires in COVID-19. About the research overall: Specimens from acute and convalescent COVID-19 originated in the United States, Italy and Spain.

Original analysis: By means of reference gene primer amplification, nucleated cell counts were estimated. Generated by immunoSEQ multiplex PCR, the TCRdb table keeps only in-frame clones and is missing some. V, J and clone size are taken as reported in that table, and D and trimming were inferred from the DNA itself. The table includes 180,000 or so clones, approximately 90% detected once. The receptor comes from a man younger than 35 with active or convalescent COVID-19. Source material: peripheral blood.

The CDR3 reads CASRDPGYGEKLFF. The CDR3 region has the DNA TGTGCCAGCAGAGACCCGGGGTATGGTGAAAAACTGTTTTTT. J is TRBJ1-4 and V is TRBV6-5, with D hard to call. This CDR3 has 14 amino acids. Trimming shortened V by 6 bases and J by 7 bases, and 15 bases separated the two germline ends. Germline V gene data show CDR1 as MNHEY and CDR2 as SVGAGI.